A selection of T cell receptor beta chains follows, all from one sample in a study of blood T cell repertoires in COVID-19. The data were produced by immunoSEQ multiplex PCR, yet TCRdb's version contains in-frame clones alone and is incomplete. The table includes around 190,000 clones, 89% detected once. Specimen: peripheral blood. Every receptor here comes from a man aged 18-30 years who had recovered from COVID-19. Each CDR3 is given with its conserved first and last residue. A D gene is named only where the DNA matches it firmly. For some rows the clone size is stated as once, few or many, or as a class when expanded; others skip it.

J | V | size | length | D | DNA | CDR3
TRBJ2-7 | TRBV21-1 | . | 14 | . | TGTGCCAGCAGCCCCAAGGAGGGAAAATACGAGCAGTACTTC | CASSPKEGKYEQYF
TRBJ2-7 | TRBV10-3 | . | 15 | . | TGTGCCATCAGTGAGGATCTTCGAGGGCCCTACGAGCAGTACTTC | CAISEDLRGPYEQYF
TRBJ2-1 | TRBV28 | few | 15 | TRBD2 | TGTGCCAGCAGGTTGACTAGCGGGAGGCTCAATGAGCAGTTCTTC | CASRLTSGRLNEQFF
TRBJ2-2 | TRBV19 | few | 16 | . | TGTGCCAGTAGCCCAAAGGACAGCGCGAACACCGGGGAGCTGTTTTTT | CASSPKDSANTGELFF
TRBJ1-1 | TRBV5-1 | . | 12 | . | TGCGCCAGCAGCTTGGGGGCCACTGAAGCTTTCTTT | CASSLGATEAFF
TRBJ2-2 | TRBV28 | . | 15 | . | TGTGCCAGCAGTTTAGCAGGGGCCAACACCGGGGAGCTGTTTTTT | CASSLAGANTGELFF
TRBJ2-2 | TRBV5-6 | . | 14 | TRBD2 | TGTGCCAGCAGCCCCTCCGGGGGGACCGGGGAGCTGTTTTTT | CASSPSGGTGELFF
TRBJ1-5 | TRBV28 | . | 14 | TRBD1 | TGTGCCAGCAGTACAGGACAGGGGCATCAGCCCCAGCATTTT | CASSTGQGHQPQHF
TRBJ2-7 | TRBV19 | . | 16 | TRBD1 | TGTGCCAGTAGTACTCCGACAGGGTATTTACCCTACGAGCAGTACTTC | CASSTPTGYLPYEQYF
TRBJ2-1 | TRBV28 | once | 15 | . | TGTGCCAGCAGTCCCGTAATCCCAGGCTACAATGAGCAGTTCTTC | CASSPVIPGYNEQFF
TRBJ2-2 | TRBV27 | . | 12 | . | TGTGCCAGCAGTTTCGGGTTCGGGGAGCTGTTTTTT | CASSFGFGELFF
TRBJ1-5 | TRBV6-4 | . | 13 | TRBD1 | TGTGCCAGCGCGGACAGGCCCAATCAGCCCCAGCATTTT | CASADRPNQPQHF
TRBJ1-2 | TRBV7-9 | . | 14 | . | TGTGCCAGCAGCTTAGAAGGTGGGCGCGCGGGCTACACCTTC | CASSLEGGRAGYTF
TRBJ2-5 | TRBV11-2 | . | 15 | . | TGTGCCAGCAGCTACGGGGGACGATTCCAAGAGACCCAGTACTTC | CASSYGGRFQETQYF
TRBJ1-1 | TRBV20-1 | . | 13 | TRBD1 | TGCAGTGCTAGTCTTGACAGGGGTTCTGAAGCTTTCTTT | CSASLDRGSEAFF
TRBJ2-7 | TRBV19 | . | 14 | . | TGTGCCAGTAGTATCATGGACACCTCCTACGAGCAGTACTTC | CASSIMDTSYEQYF
TRBJ2-4 | TRBV11-2 | . | 14 | . | TGTGCCAGCAGCTCTACTGGAGCCAAAAACATTCAGTACTTC | CASSSTGAKNIQYF
TRBJ1-5 | TRBV19 | . | 16 | . | TGTGCCAGTAGTAGCTGGGAGAGCTTGGCCGATCAGCCCCAGCATTTT | CASSSWESLADQPQHF
TRBJ2-3 | TRBV28 | . | 12 | . | TGTGCCAGCAGTCTTACGGCAGATACGCAGTATTTT | CASSLTADTQYF
TRBJ2-4 | TRBV28 | . | 13 | . | TGTGCCAGCAGTATGAGGGCCCAAAACATTCAGTACTTC | CASSMRAQNIQYF
TRBJ2-7 | TRBV2 | . | 13 | . | TGTGCCAGCAGTGAAACTAGTCCCTACGAGCAGTACTTC | CASSETSPYEQYF
TRBJ1-1 | TRBV29-1 | . | 13 | . | TGCAGCGTTGAAAGCCCCTTGAACACTGAAGCTTTCTTT | CSVESPLNTEAFF
TRBJ2-2 | TRBV7-2 | . | 14 | TRBD2 | TGTGCCAGCATCCTAAGCGGGAACCCCGGGAAGCTGTTTTTT | CASILSGNPGKLFF